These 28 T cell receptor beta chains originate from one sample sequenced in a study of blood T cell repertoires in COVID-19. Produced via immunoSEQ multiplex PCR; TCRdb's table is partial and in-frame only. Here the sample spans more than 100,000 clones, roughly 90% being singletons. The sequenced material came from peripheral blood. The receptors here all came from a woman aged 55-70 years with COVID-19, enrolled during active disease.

The CDR3 loop is CASSGTGGEYTEAFF. The CDR3 nucleotides are TGTGCCAGCAGCGGGACAGGGGGCGAGTACACTGAAGCTTTCTTT. The chain combines TRBV5-4 with TRBJ1-1, with TRBD1 identical over 12 bases. Germline V gene lookup returns CDR1 SGHNT and CDR2 YYREEE (reference sequence). V trimming: 4 bases; J trimming: 3 bases; junction bases outside the gene matches: 4. This CDR3 is 15 amino acids long.

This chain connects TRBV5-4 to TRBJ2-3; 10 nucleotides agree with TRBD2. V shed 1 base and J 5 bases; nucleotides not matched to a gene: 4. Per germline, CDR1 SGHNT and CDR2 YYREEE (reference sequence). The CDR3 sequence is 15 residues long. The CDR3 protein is CASSLLAGEIDTQYF. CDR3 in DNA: TGTGCCAGCAGCTTGCTAGCGGGGGAAATAGATACGCAGTATTTT.

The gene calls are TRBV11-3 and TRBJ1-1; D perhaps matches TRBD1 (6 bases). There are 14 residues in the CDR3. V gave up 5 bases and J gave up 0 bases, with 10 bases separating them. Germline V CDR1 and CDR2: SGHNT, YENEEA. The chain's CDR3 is CASSLRGMNTEAFF. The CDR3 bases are TGTGCCAGCAGCCTAAGGGGGATGAACACTGAAGCTTTCTTT.

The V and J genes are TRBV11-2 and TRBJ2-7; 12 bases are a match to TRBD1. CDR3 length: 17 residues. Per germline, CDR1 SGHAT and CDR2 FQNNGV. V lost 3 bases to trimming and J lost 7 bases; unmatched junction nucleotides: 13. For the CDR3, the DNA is TGTGCCAGCAGCTTGAGGGACAGGGGGCTCCCCCTGGAAGAGCAGTACTTC. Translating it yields CASSLRDRGLPLEEQYF.

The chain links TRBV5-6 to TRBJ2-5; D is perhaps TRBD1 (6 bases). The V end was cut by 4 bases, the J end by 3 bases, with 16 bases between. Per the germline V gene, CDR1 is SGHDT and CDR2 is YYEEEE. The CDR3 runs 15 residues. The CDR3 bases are TGTGCCAGCAGCATCTCAGGGGTTTTAAAAGAGACCCAGTACTTC. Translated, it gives CASSISGVLKETQYF. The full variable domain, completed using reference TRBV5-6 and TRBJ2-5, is DAGVTQSPTHLIKTRGQQVTLRCSPKSGHDTVSWYQQALGQGPQFIFQYYEEEERQRGNFPDRFSGHQFPNYSSELNVNALLLGDSALYLCASSISGVLKETQYFGPGTRLLVL.

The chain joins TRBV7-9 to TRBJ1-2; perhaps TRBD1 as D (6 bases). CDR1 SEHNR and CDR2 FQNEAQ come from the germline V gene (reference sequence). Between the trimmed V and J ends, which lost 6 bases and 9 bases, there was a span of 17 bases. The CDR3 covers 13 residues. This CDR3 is CASRPDTGQSYTF. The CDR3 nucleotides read TGTGCCAGCAGACCAGATACAGGGCAGAGCTACACCTTC.

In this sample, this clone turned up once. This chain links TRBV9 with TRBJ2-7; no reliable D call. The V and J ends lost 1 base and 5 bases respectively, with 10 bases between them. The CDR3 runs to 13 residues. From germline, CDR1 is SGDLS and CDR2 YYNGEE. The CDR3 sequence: CASSVFSSDEQYF. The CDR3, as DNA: TGTGCCAGCAGCGTATTCTCTTCGGACGAGCAGTACTTC. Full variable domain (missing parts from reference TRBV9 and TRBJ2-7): DSGVTQTPKHLITATGQRVTLRCSPRSGDLSVYWYQQSLDQGLQFLIQYYNGEERAKGNILERFSAQQFPDLHSELNLSSLELGDSALYFCASSVFSSDEQYFGPGTRLTVT.

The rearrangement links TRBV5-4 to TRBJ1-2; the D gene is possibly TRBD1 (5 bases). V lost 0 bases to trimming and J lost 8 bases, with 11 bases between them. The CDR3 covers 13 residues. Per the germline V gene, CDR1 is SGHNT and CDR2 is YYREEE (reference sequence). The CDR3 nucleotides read TGTGCCAGCAGCTTGGACTCCGGGGGAGGCTACACCTTC. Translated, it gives CASSLDSGGGYTF.

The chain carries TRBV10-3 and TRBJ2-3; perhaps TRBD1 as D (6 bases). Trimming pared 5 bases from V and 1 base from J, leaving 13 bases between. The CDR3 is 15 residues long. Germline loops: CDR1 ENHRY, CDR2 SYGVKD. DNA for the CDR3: TGTGCCATCAGTCGACAGGTTCAAGGCACAGATACGCAGTATTTT. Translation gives CAISRQVQGTDTQYF.

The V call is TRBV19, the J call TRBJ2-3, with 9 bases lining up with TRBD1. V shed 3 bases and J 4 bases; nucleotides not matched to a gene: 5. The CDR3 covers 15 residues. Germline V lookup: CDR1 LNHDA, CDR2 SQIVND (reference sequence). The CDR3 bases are TGTGCCAGTAGTATTGGGGACAGGGCAGCAGATACGCAGTATTTT. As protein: CASSIGDRAADTQYF.

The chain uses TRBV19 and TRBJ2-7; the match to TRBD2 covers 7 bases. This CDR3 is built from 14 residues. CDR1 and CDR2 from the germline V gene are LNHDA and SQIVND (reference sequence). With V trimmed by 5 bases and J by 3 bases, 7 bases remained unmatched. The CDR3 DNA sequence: TGTGCCAGTAGTCGCACTAGCGAGAACTACGAGCAGTACTTC. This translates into CASSRTSENYEQYF. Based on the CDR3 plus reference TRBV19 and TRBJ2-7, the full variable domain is DGGITQSPKYLFRKEGQNVTLSCEQNLNHDAMYWYRQDPGQGLRLIYYSQIVNDFQKGDIAEGYSVSREKKESFPLTVTSAQKNPTAFYLCASSRTSENYEQYFGPGTRLTVT.

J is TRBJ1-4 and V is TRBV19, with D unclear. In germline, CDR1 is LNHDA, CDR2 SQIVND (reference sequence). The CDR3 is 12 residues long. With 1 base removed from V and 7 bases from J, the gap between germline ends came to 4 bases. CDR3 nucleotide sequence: TGTGCCAGTAGTATAGGAGGTGAAAAACTGTTTTTT. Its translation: CASSIGGEKLFF.

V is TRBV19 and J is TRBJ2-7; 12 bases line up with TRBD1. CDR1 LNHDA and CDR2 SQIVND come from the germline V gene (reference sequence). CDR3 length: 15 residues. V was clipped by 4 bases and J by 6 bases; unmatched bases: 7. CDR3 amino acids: CASSTGTGGLGEQYF. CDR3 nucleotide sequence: TGTGCCAGTAGTACCGGGACAGGGGGCCTGGGCGAGCAGTACTTC.

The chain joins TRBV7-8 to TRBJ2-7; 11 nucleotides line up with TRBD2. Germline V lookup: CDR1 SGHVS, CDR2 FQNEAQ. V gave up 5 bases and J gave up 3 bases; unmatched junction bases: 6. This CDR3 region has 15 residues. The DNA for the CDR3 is TGTGCCAGCAGCCCAGGGACTAGCGGAAACTACGAGCAGTACTTC. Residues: CASSPGTSGNYEQYF.

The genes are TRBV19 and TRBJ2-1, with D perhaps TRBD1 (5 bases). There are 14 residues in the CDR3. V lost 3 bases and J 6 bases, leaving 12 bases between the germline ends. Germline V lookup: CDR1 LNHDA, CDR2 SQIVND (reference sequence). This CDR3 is CASSIQGQGNEQFF. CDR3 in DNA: TGTGCCAGTAGTATTCAAGGGCAGGGCAATGAGCAGTTCTTC.

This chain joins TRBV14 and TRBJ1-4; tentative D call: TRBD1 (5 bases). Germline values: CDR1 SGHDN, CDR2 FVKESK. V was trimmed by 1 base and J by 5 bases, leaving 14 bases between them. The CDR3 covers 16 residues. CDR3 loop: CASSQGEWGRNEKLFF. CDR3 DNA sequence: TGTGCCAGCAGCCAAGGCGAATGGGGGAGGAATGAAAAACTGTTTTTT.

In DNA, the CDR3 is TGTGCCAGCAGCTTAGCCGGGGGGGTTTTTCAGCCCCAGCATTTT. It codes for CASSLAGGVFQPQHF. The chain couples TRBV7-3 to TRBJ1-5; tentative D call: TRBD1 (5 bases). Trimming left V 2 bases short and J 6 bases short, with 14 bases between. The CDR3 has 15 residues. Looked up from germline, CDR1 is SGHTA and CDR2 is FQGTGA. Drawing the rest from reference TRBV7-3 and TRBJ1-5, the complete variable domain is GAGVSQTPSNKVTEKGKYVELRCDPISGHTALYWYRQSLGQGPEFLIYFQGTGAADDSGLPNDRFFAVRPEGSVSTLKIQRTERGDSAVYLCASSLAGGVFQPQHFGDGTRLSIL.

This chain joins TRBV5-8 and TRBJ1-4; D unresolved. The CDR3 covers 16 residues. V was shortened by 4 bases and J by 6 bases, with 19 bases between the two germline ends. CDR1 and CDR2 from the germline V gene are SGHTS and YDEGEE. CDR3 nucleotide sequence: TGTGCCAGCAGCCGAGGGAGCGGGGAGGTGGATGAAAAACTGTTTTTT. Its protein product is CASSRGSGEVDEKLFF.

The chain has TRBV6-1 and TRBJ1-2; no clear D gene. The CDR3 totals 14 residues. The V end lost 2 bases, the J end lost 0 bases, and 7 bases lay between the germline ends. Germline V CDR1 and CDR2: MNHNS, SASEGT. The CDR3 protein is CASSERSANYGYTF. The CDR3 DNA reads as TGTGCCAGCAGTGAACGGAGCGCTAACTATGGCTACACCTTC.

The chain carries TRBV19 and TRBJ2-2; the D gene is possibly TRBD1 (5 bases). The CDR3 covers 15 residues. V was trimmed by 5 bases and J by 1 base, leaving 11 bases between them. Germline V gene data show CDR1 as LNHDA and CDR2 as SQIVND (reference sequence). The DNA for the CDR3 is TGTGCCAGTAGTCCCCTCGGACAGAACACCGGGGAGCTGTTTTTT. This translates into CASSPLGQNTGELFF.

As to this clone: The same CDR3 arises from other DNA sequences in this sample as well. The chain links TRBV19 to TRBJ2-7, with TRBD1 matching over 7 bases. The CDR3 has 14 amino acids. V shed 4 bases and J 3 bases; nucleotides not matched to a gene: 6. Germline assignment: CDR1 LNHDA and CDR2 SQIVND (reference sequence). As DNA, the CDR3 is TGTGCCAGTAGTACCCGACAGGGCGGCTACGAGCAGTACTTC. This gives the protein CASSTRQGGYEQYF.

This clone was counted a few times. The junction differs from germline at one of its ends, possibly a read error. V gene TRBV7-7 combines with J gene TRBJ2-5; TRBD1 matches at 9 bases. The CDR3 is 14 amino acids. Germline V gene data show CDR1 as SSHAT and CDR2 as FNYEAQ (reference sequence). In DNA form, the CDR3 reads TGTGCTAGCAGCGGACAGGGGCACCAAGAGACCCAGTACTTC. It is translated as CASSGQGHQETQYF.

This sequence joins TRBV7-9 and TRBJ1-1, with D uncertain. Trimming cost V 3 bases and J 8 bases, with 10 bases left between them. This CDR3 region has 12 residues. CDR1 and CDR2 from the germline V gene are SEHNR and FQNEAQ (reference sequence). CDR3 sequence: CASSLNPGEAFF. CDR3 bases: TGTGCCAGCAGCTTGAATCCCGGGGAAGCTTTCTTT.

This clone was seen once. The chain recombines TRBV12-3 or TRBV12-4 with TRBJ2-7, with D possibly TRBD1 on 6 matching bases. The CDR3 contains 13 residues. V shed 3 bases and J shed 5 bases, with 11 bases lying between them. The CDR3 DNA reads TGTGCCAGCAGTTTTGACAGGAATCACGAGCAGTACTTC. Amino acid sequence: CASSFDRNHEQYF.

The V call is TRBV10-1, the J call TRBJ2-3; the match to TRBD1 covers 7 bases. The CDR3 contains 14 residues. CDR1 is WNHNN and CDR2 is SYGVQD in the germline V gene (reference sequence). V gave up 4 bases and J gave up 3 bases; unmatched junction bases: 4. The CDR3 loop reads CASSGDRATDTQYF. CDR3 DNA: TGCGCCAGCAGTGGCGACAGGGCGACAGATACGCAGTATTTT.

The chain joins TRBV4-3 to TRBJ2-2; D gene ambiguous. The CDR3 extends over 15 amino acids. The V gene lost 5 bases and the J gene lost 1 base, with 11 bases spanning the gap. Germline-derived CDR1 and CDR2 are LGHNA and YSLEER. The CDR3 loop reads CASSLSAVNTGELFF. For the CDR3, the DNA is TGCGCCAGCAGCTTGAGCGCCGTGAACACCGGGGAGCTGTTTTTT.

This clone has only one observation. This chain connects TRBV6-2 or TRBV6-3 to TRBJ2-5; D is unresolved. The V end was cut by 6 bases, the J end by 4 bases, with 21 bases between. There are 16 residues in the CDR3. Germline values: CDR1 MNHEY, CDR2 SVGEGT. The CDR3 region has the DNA TGTGCCAGCAGCCGCCTTTCACAGATCCTCGGAGAGACCCAGTACTTC. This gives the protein CASSRLSQILGETQYF.

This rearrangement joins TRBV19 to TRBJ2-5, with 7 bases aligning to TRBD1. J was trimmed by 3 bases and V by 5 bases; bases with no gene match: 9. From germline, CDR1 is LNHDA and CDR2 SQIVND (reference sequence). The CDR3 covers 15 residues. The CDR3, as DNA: TGTGCCAGTAGTGACGCCTCCGGGACAGAAGAGACCCAGTACTTC. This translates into CASSDASGTEETQYF.